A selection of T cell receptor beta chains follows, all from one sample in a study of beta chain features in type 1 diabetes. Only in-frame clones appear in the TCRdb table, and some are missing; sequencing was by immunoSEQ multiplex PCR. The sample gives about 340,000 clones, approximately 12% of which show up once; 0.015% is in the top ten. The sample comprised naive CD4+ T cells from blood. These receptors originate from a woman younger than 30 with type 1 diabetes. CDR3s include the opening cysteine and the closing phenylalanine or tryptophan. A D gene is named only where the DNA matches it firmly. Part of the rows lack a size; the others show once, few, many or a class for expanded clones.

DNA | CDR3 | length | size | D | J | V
TGTGCCTGGAGTGTCAACTACGAGCAGTACTTC | CAWSVNYEQYF | 11 | few | - | TRBJ2-7 | TRBV30
TGTGCCAGCACCGGGACAGGGAATCACGAGCAGTACTTC | CASTGTGNHEQYF | 13 | - | TRBD1 | TRBJ2-7 | TRBV28
TGTGCCAGCAGCTTGGCGGGGGGGAGGGCAGACGAGCAGTACTTC | CASSLAGGRADEQYF | 15 | - | TRBD2 | TRBJ2-7 | TRBV5-4
TGTGCCAGCAGTGCTCACACCGTCATCTCTCTCACCATATATTTT | CASSAHTVISLTIYF | 15 | few | - | TRBJ1-3 | TRBV28
TGCGCCAGCAGCGCAGGGACAGACACTGAAGCTTTCTTT | CASSAGTDTEAFF | 13 | few | TRBD1 | TRBJ1-1 | TRBV5-1
TGTGCCAGCAGCGCGCGGGGGGAGAGCACAGATACGCAGTATTTT | CASSARGESTDTQYF | 15 | few | TRBD2 | TRBJ2-3 | TRBV9
TGTGCCAGCAGCACACTAGCGAGGAATGAGCAGTTCTTC | CASSTLARNEQFF | 13 | - | TRBD2 | TRBJ2-1 | TRBV7-2
TGCAGCGTTGGGACAACCCAGCCGAGGACTGAAGCTTTCTTT | CSVGTTQPRTEAFF | 14 | few | - | TRBJ1-1 | TRBV29-1
TGTGCCAGCTCACGACATTTGACTCAGCCCCAGCATTTT | CASSRHLTQPQHF | 13 | - | - | TRBJ1-5 | TRBV18
TGTGCCAGCAGCTCGATGGGACTTCCCCCAGAGACCCAGTACTTC | CASSSMGLPPETQYF | 15 | - | - | TRBJ2-5 | TRBV7-2
TGTGCCAGCAGCTTGACTAGCGGGAGGGCCTACAATGAGCAGTTCTTC | CASSLTSGRAYNEQFF | 16 | few | TRBD2 | TRBJ2-1 | TRBV7-3
TGTGCCAGCAGTTACCGAGGAGGCAAAGCTTTCTTT | CASSYRGGKAFF | 12 | few | - | TRBJ1-1 | TRBV6-5
TGCAGCGTGGGGGACAGGGGCTATGGCTACACCTTC | CSVGDRGYGYTF | 12 | - | TRBD1 | TRBJ1-2 | TRBV29-1
TGCGCCAGCAGCTTGGGTACTAGCGGGCCGAACACCGGGGAGCTGTTTTTT | CASSLGTSGPNTGELFF | 17 | few | TRBD2 | TRBJ2-2 | TRBV5-1
TGTGCCAGCAGCTTAGGACGGTGGGCTAGCGGGAGAAATGAGCAGTTCTTC | CASSLGRWASGRNEQFF | 17 | few | TRBD2 | TRBJ2-1 | TRBV7-2
TGCAGTGCTAGAGGGACAGGCATTCAGTACTTC | CSARGTGIQYF | 11 | - | TRBD1 | TRBJ2-4 | TRBV20-1
TGTGCCAGCAGAATAGGACTAGCGGGGACCTACAATGAGCAGTTCTTC | CASRIGLAGTYNEQFF | 16 | - | TRBD2 | TRBJ2-1 | TRBV2
TGCAGCGTTTCGGGACTTATCTGGAACACTGAAGCTTTCTTT | CSVSGLIWNTEAFF | 14 | - | - | TRBJ1-1 | TRBV29-1
TGCAGCGCCGCGGGTCCATCGAGGGCGGGTAGCACAGATACGCAGTATTTT | CSAAGPSRAGSTDTQYF | 17 | few | - | TRBJ2-3 | TRBV29-1
TGTGCCAGCGGCCAGGACTCTGGGGCCAACGTCCTGACTTTC | CASGQDSGANVLTF | 14 | few | - | TRBJ2-6 | TRBV7-2
TGTGCCAGCAGATTAAGGACAGACGCTTTCTTT | CASRLRTDAFF | 11 | - | - | TRBJ1-1 | TRBV28
TGCAGCGCTTCTCCCCCGACAGGGGCCTACGAGCAGTACTTC | CSASPPTGAYEQYF | 14 | few | TRBD1 | TRBJ2-7 | TRBV29-1
TGTGCCAGCACCCTCTTAATGACAGATACGCAGTATTTT | CASTLLMTDTQYF | 13 | - | - | TRBJ2-3 | TRBV9
TGTGCTAGTGGCCCCCCAGGGGGGCCCCAGCATTTT | CASGPPGGPQHF | 12 | few | TRBD1 | TRBJ1-5 | TRBV12-5
TGTGCCAGCAGCGCGACTAGCTGGGGATCGAATGAGCAGTTCTTC | CASSATSWGSNEQFF | 15 | - | TRBD2 | TRBJ2-1 | TRBV9
TGTGCCAGCAGCTTCTTACAGGGGGCAACCTACGAGCAGTACTTC | CASSFLQGATYEQYF | 15 | few | TRBD1 | TRBJ2-7 | TRBV11-2
TGTGCCTGGAGCACCGGTGCGGGGGGCGGTCAAGAGACCCAGTACTTC | CAWSTGAGGGQETQYF | 16 | few | TRBD2 | TRBJ2-5 | TRBV30